This T cell receptor (beta chain) is drawn from a study of T cells in Graves' hyperthyroidism and ophthalmopathy. Study results and caveats: Blood also showed most of the thyroid clonotypes that were expanded above 0.001. Before onset, ophthalmopathy was predicted by the model a median approximately 6.5 months earlier.

Active moderate-to-severe ophthalmopathy, Clinical Activity Score at least 3, NOSPECS at least 4, under 3 months' duration. PBMCs came from about 10 ml fresh peripheral blood. Researchers amplified the TCR beta CDR3 regions from RNA transcripts. TCR CDR3 underwent first-round RT-PCR with the HTBI primer set. TCRdb processed the multiplex PCR reads anew with MiXCR; each CDR3 protein has one entry. Of hundreds of thousands of distinct CDR3 sequences detected, over 15% appear once; the ten largest clones hold approximately 60%. For this clonotype: The antigen is not known.

V was cut by 3 bases and J by 7 bases, with 18 bases left in between. CDR1 and CDR2 (germline): LNHDA, SQIVND (reference sequence). The length of the CDR3 is 15 residues. The TCR originated in a woman aged 60-70 years with Graves' ophthalmopathy. V gene TRBV19 combines with J gene TRBJ1-2; D call uncertain. The sample was blood. The CDR3 here is CASSIGHLRSCGYTF. The CDR3 coding sequence is TGTGCCAGTAGTATCGGCCATCTTAGAAGCTGTGGCTACACCTTC.